The 13 T cell receptor beta chains reported below all come from one sample, sequenced in a study of T cell responses to AZD1222 COVID-19 vaccine. TCRdb's table, derived via immunoSEQ multiplex PCR, lists solely in-frame clones and lacks some. The repertoire holds over 100,000 clones, with 75% to 90% as singletons. The sequences come from peripheral blood, collected on day 0 of AZD1222 vaccination. Receptors originate from an adult in good health.

V usage is TRBV3-1 (or the pseudogene TRBV3-2) and J usage is TRBJ2-3; perhaps D is TRBD1 or TRBD2 (7 bases each). Germline V CDR1 and CDR2: LGHDT, YNNKEL (reference sequence). The CDR3 consists of 15 residues. Trimming pared 4 bases from V and 4 bases from J, leaving 15 bases between. The CDR3 DNA sequence: TGTGCCAGCAGCCTGTTTCCAGGGGGGGCAGATACGCAGTATTTT. This codes for CASSLFPGGADTQYF.

The chain uses TRBV29-1 and TRBJ2-7; TRBD1 is a possible D gene (6 bases). V shed 4 bases and J shed 2 bases, with 9 bases lying between them. Germline V gives CDR1 SQVTM, CDR2 ANQGSEA. CDR3 length: 12 amino acids. CDR3 nucleotide sequence: TGCAGCGTTGTGGACAGTCCCTACGAGCAGTACTTC. The encoded protein is CSVVDSPYEQYF.

The chain couples TRBV2 to TRBJ1-5, with no clear D. V lost 3 bases, J lost 3 bases, and 9 bases lay in between. The CDR3 loop spans 14 amino acids. From germline, CDR1 is SNHLY and CDR2 FYNNEI. The CDR3 spells CASSDLADNQPQHF. The DNA of the CDR3 is TGTGCCAGCAGTGATCTGGCAGACAATCAGCCCCAGCATTTT.

The rearrangement uses TRBV27 and TRBJ1-3; D is undetermined. From germline, CDR1 is MNHEY and CDR2 SMNVEV (reference sequence). With 6 bases removed from V and 4 bases from J, the gap between germline ends came to 10 bases. The CDR3 runs 13 residues. CDR3 in amino acids: CASSHRLGNTIYF. The CDR3 region has the DNA TGTGCCAGCAGCCACAGACTGGGAAACACCATATATTTT.

This rearrangement joins TRBV29-1 to TRBJ2-7; 9 nucleotides align to TRBD1. This CDR3 spans 13 amino acids. V shed 6 bases, J shed 1 base, and the junction held 4 bases outside the gene matches. Germline values: CDR1 SQVTM, CDR2 ANQGSEA. The CDR3 region is CSVTGTGSYEQYF. CDR3 DNA: TGCAGCGTGACCGGGACAGGGTCCTACGAGCAGTACTTC.

This clone came up a few times. The J gene is TRBJ1-2, the V gene TRBV6-2 or TRBV6-3; D gene unclear. Germline CDR1 is MNHEY and CDR2 is SVGEGT. The CDR3 is made up of 15 amino acids. The V end lost 3 bases, the J end lost 2 bases, and 13 bases lay between the germline ends. As DNA, the CDR3 is TGTGCCAGCAGTTATGGGGTCCAGAAAAACTATGGCTACACCTTC. Translated, it gives CASSYGVQKNYGYTF.

The V call is TRBV15, the J call TRBJ1-5, with D hard to call. Germline V lookup: CDR1 LNHNV, CDR2 YYDKDF (reference sequence). Trimming took 3 bases from V and 7 from J, leaving 10 bases between them. This CDR3 region has 13 residues. This CDR3 reads CATSRVSNQPQHF. In nucleotides, the CDR3 is TGTGCCACCAGCAGGGTCTCCAACCAGCCCCAGCATTTT.

This chain uses TRBV21-1 with TRBJ2-6; the D call in the table, TRBD1, was not verified against the DNA. TRBV21-1 is flagged as a pseudogene. This CDR3 has 18 amino acids. The CDR3 DNA sequence: TGTGCCAGCAGCAAAGGAGAAGACAGCCCCTCTGGGGCCAACGTCCTGACTTTC. Its protein is CASSKGEDSPSGANVLTF.

This clone was seen only once. This sequence joins TRBV10-3 and TRBJ2-3; 9 bases map to TRBD1. Germline V CDR1 and CDR2: ENHRY, SYGVKD. Trimming removed 5 bases from V and 0 bases from J; junction bases left unmatched: 12. The CDR3 is 18 residues long. DNA of the CDR3: TGTGCCATCAGTCCCCGGGACAGGGTAATCCGAAGCACAGATACGCAGTATTTT. This gives the protein CAISPRDRVIRSTDTQYF.

The chain combines TRBV19 with TRBJ1-4; no clear D gene. V shed 8 bases and J shed 0 bases, with 7 bases lying between them. From germline, CDR1 is LNHDA and CDR2 SQIVND (reference sequence). This CDR3 is built from 13 residues. The CDR3 here is CASAVPTNEKLFF. The CDR3 nucleotides are TGTGCCAGTGCCGTACCAACTAATGAAAAACTGTTTTTT.

Only one count was recorded for this clone. The chain joins TRBV30 to TRBJ1-1; the D gene is possibly TRBD1 (5 bases). CDR1 and CDR2 (germline): GTSNPN, SVGIG (reference sequence). The germline V and J ends were trimmed by 4 bases and 1 base, with 16 bases remaining between them. The CDR3 is 15 residues long. DNA of the CDR3: TGTGCCTGGACCCCTCCGGACACCCAGAACACTGAAGCTTTCTTT. Residues: CAWTPPDTQNTEAFF.

The genes are TRBV5-1 and TRBJ2-5, with D perhaps being TRBD1 or TRBD2 (5 bases each). The V and J ends lost 2 bases and 4 bases respectively, with 15 bases between them. The CDR3 runs to 15 residues. CDR1 is SGHRS and CDR2 is YFSETQ in the germline V gene. The CDR3 DNA reads as TGCGCCAGCAGCTTCAACGGTGGGGGTACAGAGACCCAGTACTTC. Amino acid sequence: CASSFNGGGTETQYF.

This clone was seen a few times. The V gene is TRBV24-1, the J gene TRBJ1-4; D perhaps matches TRBD1 (5 bases). There are 15 residues in the CDR3. CDR1 is KGHDR and CDR2 is SFDVKD in the germline V gene. Trimming shortened V by 3 bases and J by 5 bases, and 12 bases separated the two germline ends. The CDR3 here is CATSDAGRMNEKLFF. The CDR3 DNA is TGTGCCACCAGTGATGCGGGACGGATGAATGAAAAACTGTTTTTT.